Listed here is a single TCR beta chain. Its antigen is not identified. The data were taken from a study of STAT5B mutations in CD4+ large granular lymphocyte leukemia. Overall study results and limits: 8/27 top patient clones versus 2/35 control clones were TRBV06-family.

Here immunoSEQ multiplex PCR was the method, and the copy in TCRdb shows in-frame clones only, minus some. In the table there are approximately 33,000 clones, about 91% of which are singletons. V was cut by 3 bases and J by 1 base, with 9 bases left in between. Per germline, CDR1 SGHTA and CDR2 FQGNSA. CDR3 length equals 14 residues. The V and J genes are TRBV7-2 and TRBJ2-5; D not resolved. This TCR derives from a human donor in good health. Material: CD4+ T cells from blood buffy coats. The CDR3: CASSLGYPQETQYF. The CDR3 nucleotides read TGTGCCAGCAGCTTGGGGTACCCCCAAGAGACCCAGTACTTC.